A single TCR beta chain is shown here with its context. The data derive from a study of blood T cell repertoires in COVID-19. Study at large: Samples of COVID-19 (acute and convalescent) were obtained from the United States, Italy and Spain. T cells, B-cell-depleted T cells, or PBMCs provided the cDNA or gDNA that served as material.

The CDR3 contains 18 residues. Germline loops: CDR1 SGHVS, CDR2 FNYEAQ. Unmatched junction bases numbered 13, after V lost 1 base and J lost 3 bases. Authors' data handling: For nucleated cells, counts were estimated from reference gene primer amplification. Clones were read by immunoSEQ multiplex PCR, and TCRdb kept only the in-frame ones, dropping some. V, J and clone size are taken as reported in that table, and D and trimming were inferred from the DNA itself. Of about 280,000 clones in the sample, 80% to 90% are singletons; the top ten hold over 8.5%. Sequenced input: peripheral blood. The source of this sequence is a woman aged 45-65 years who had recovered from COVID-19. The chain is built from TRBV7-6 and TRBJ1-1; 8 bases are shared with TRBD1. This chain's CDR3 is CASSLEAAGGAPDTEAFF. Here the CDR3 DNA reads TGTGCCAGCAGCTTAGAGGCCGCAGGGGGCGCCCCGGACACTGAAGCTTTCTTT.